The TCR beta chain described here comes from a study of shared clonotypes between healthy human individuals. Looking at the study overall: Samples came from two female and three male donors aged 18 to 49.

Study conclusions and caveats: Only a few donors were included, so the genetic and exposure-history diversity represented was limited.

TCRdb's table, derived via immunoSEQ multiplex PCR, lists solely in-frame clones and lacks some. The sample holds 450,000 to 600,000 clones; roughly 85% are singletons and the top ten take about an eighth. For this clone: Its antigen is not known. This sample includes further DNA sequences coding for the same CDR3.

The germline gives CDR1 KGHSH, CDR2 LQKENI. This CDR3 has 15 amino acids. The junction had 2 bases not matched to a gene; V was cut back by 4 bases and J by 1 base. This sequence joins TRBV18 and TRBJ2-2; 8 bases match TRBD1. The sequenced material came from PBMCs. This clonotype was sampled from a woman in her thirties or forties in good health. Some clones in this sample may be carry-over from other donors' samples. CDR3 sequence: CASSLGQGNTGELFF. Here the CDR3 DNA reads TGTGCCAGCTCACTAGGACAGGGGAACACCGGGGAGCTGTTTTTT.